These 11 T cell receptor beta chains were sequenced from one sample in a study of blood T cell repertoires in COVID-19. The protocol was immunoSEQ multiplex PCR, while the TCRdb copy is restricted to in-frame clones and leaves out a portion. The sample carries about 11,000 clones, 90% recorded once. Sequencing was performed on peripheral blood. The receptors come from a human donor in a cohort sampled during active COVID-19.

This clone was found once. The V gene is TRBV19, the J gene TRBJ2-7, with 7 bases fitting TRBD2. The CDR3 has 13 amino acids. The V segment lost 5 bases and the J segment 1 base; nucleotides outside the gene matches: 2. Germline-derived CDR1 and CDR2 are LNHDA and SQIVND (reference sequence). The DNA for the CDR3 is TGTGCCAGTAGTGCGGGGGATTCCTACGAGCAGTACTTC. Protein product: CASSAGDSYEQYF. Filled out from reference TRBV19 and TRBJ2-7, the complete variable domain reads DGGITQSPKYLFRKEGQNVTLSCEQNLNHDAMYWYRQDPGQGLRLIYYSQIVNDFQKGDIAEGYSVSREKKESFPLTVTSAQKNPTAFYLCASSAGDSYEQYFGPGTRLTVT.

The chain uses TRBV9 and TRBJ1-1; 7 positions match TRBD1. This CDR3 has 14 amino acids. Germline V gene data show CDR1 as SGDLS and CDR2 as YYNGEE. The V and J ends lost 3 bases and 11 bases, in that order; junction bases with no gene match: 13. The chain's CDR3 is CASSAGTVHLGAFF. The CDR3, as DNA: TGTGCCAGCAGCGCCGGGACAGTTCATCTGGGGGCTTTCTTT.

The chain has TRBV7-2 and TRBJ2-4, with D uncertain. The CDR3 runs to 13 residues. Germline V gives CDR1 SGHTA, CDR2 FQGNSA. V was pared by 7 bases and J by 1 base, with 8 bases between. The CDR3 region is CASMEQAKNIQYF. CDR3 nucleotides: TGTGCCAGCATGGAACAGGCCAAAAACATTCAGTACTTC.

The rearrangement joins TRBV27 to TRBJ1-1; D not resolved. The germline V gene has CDR1 MNHEY and CDR2 SMNVEV (reference sequence). This CDR3 is 14 amino acids long. The V and J ends lost 3 bases and 0 bases respectively, with 8 bases between them. This CDR3 reads CASSFSGMNTEAFF. CDR3 in DNA: TGTGCCAGCAGTTTCTCGGGAATGAACACTGAAGCTTTCTTT.

This chain connects TRBV9 to TRBJ2-7; TRBD2 aligns across 8 bases. This CDR3 comprises 14 residues. The germline V gene has CDR1 SGDLS and CDR2 YYNGEE. Losses at the gene ends were 0 bases for V and 3 bases for J; bases not matched to a gene: 2. CDR3 in amino acids: CASSVDGTSYEQYF. The DNA for the CDR3 is TGTGCCAGCAGCGTAGACGGGACTAGCTACGAGCAGTACTTC.

The V gene is TRBV25-1, the J gene TRBJ2-1, with D perhaps matching TRBD2 (6 bases). CDR3 length: 14 residues. Trimming removed 2 bases at V and 11 bases at J, with 16 bases between. Germline V gives CDR1 MGHDK, CDR2 SYGVNS. The CDR3 DNA sequence: TGTGCCAGCAGTGAAATGGGACTGGGCAGGCAGCAGTTCTTC. It is translated as CASSEMGLGRQQFF.

The chain links TRBV9 to TRBJ2-7; D not certain. CDR3 size: 15 residues. V was shortened by 0 bases and J by 0 bases, with 10 bases between the two germline ends. Germline lookup yields CDR1 SGDLS and CDR2 YYNGEE. Here the CDR3 reads CASSVEPASSYEQYF. The DNA of the CDR3 is TGTGCCAGCAGCGTAGAGCCAGCGAGCTCCTACGAGCAGTACTTC.

The chain links TRBV7-2 to TRBJ1-1; D is unclear. There are 14 residues in the CDR3. Germline V lookup: CDR1 SGHTA, CDR2 FQGNSA. Trimming took 5 bases from V and 8 from J, leaving 18 bases between them. The CDR3 nucleotides read TGTGCCAGCAGCCGGGCGCGGGGTTATCAGGAAGCTTTCTTT. Translated, it gives CASSRARGYQEAFF.

V and J are TRBV24-1 and TRBJ2-2; D possibly corresponds to TRBD1 (7 bases). The V and J ends lost 9 bases and 5 bases respectively, with 12 bases between them. CDR3 length equals 13 residues. CDR1 KGHDR and CDR2 SFDVKD come from the germline V gene. The CDR3 DNA sequence: TGTGCCACCGCGACAGGGAGGACCGGGGAGCTGTTTTTT. Translated: CATATGRTGELFF.

This rearrangement joins TRBV12-3 or TRBV12-4 to TRBJ2-7; perhaps TRBD2 as D (5 bases). The V end was cut by 7 bases, the J end by 6 bases, with 10 bases between. The CDR3 contains 11 residues. CDR3 amino acids: CASTPGVEQYF. The CDR3 DNA is TGTGCCAGCACCCCCGGGGTCGAGCAGTACTTC.

V and J are TRBV24-1 and TRBJ1-6, with 8 bases lining up with TRBD1. With V trimmed by 0 bases and J by 9 bases, 3 bases remained unmatched. Germline V CDR1 and CDR2: KGHDR, SFDVKD. There are 15 residues in the CDR3. DNA for the CDR3: TGTGCCACCAGTGATTTGGGACAGGGTCGTTCACCCCTCCACTTT. Translation: CATSDLGQGRSPLHF.